These 29 T cell receptor beta chains came from one sample sequenced in a study of blood T cell repertoires in COVID-19. The method was immunoSEQ multiplex PCR; TCRdb's version includes in-frame clones alone and lacks a portion of them. The sample includes approximately 69,000 clones, approximately 85% of them seen just once. Sequencing was performed on peripheral blood. The receptors were sampled from a man between 50 and 59 years old with acute or convalescent COVID-19.

The chain combines TRBV12-3 or TRBV12-4 with TRBJ2-5; D unclear. Trimming took off 3 bases at V and 2 bases at J, with 7 bases between the two ends. The CDR3 totals 13 residues. The CDR3 loop reads CASSLSIQETQYF. The CDR3 nucleotides are TGTGCCAGCAGTTTGTCTATACAAGAGACCCAGTACTTC.

A single count supports this clone. This chain joins TRBV10-3 and TRBJ1-1, with a weak D call TRBD1 (6 bases). The CDR3 extends over 15 amino acids. Germline CDR1 ENHRY, CDR2 SYGVKD. Deletions cut 2 bases from V and 1 base from J, with 11 bases between. CDR3 sequence reads: CAISEGTGQNTEAFF. The CDR3 nucleotides read TGTGCCATCAGTGAGGGTACAGGGCAGAACACTGAAGCTTTCTTT.

The chain joins TRBV7-3 to TRBJ2-3, with D possibly being TRBD1 (5 bases). V lost 3 bases, J lost 2 bases, and 15 bases lay in between. CDR1 and CDR2 from the germline V gene are SGHTA and FQGTGA. There are 16 residues in the CDR3. CDR3 protein: CASSFRDSPYTDTQYF. The CDR3 DNA follows: TGTGCCAGCAGCTTCCGCGACAGCCCTTACACAGATACGCAGTATTTT.

V usage is TRBV5-1 and J usage is TRBJ1-6, with a weak D call TRBD1 (5 bases). CDR3 size: 15 residues. CDR1 is SGHRS, CDR2 YFSETQ, per germline. V was cut by 0 bases and J by 6 bases, with 10 bases left in between. The CDR3 is CASSLEGLPNSPLHF. CDR3 sequence (DNA): TGCGCCAGCAGCTTGGAGGGACTACCTAATTCACCCCTCCACTTT. Full variable domain (missing parts from reference TRBV5-1 and TRBJ1-6): KAGVTQTPRYLIKTRGQQVTLSCSPISGHRSVSWYQQTPGQGLQFLFEYFSETQRNKGNFPGRFSGRQFSNSRSEMNVSTLELGDSALYLCASSLEGLPNSPLHFGNGTRLTVT.

The chain employs TRBV10-3 and TRBJ2-3, with TRBD2 matching 15 bases. Germline CDR1 and CDR2: ENHRY and SYGVKD. V lost 10 bases, J lost 6 bases, and 11 bases stayed unmatched. The CDR3 is made up of 16 amino acids. CDR3 amino acids: CATGGTSGGPGDTQYF. The CDR3 nucleotides are TGTGCCACGGGCGGGACTAGCGGGGGGCCTGGGGATACGCAGTATTTT.

On this clone itself: Other DNA sequences in this specimen translate into the identical CDR3. The chain carries TRBV5-6 and TRBJ2-5; 12 nucleotides line up with TRBD2. J gave up 5 bases and V 4 bases, and 3 bases lay outside the gene matches. This CDR3 has 14 residues. Germline-derived CDR1 and CDR2 are SGHDT and YYEEEE. CDR3 sequence (DNA): TGTGCCAGCAGCCTAGCGGGGGGGCGGGAGACCCAGTACTTC. Protein product: CASSLAGGRETQYF.

The sample holds a few counts of this clone. The V and J genes are TRBV6-5 and TRBJ1-1; D may be TRBD1 (6 bases). Germline values: CDR1 MNHEY, CDR2 SVGAGI. Trimming stripped 6 bases from V and 4 bases from J, with 9 bases between. This CDR3 has 12 amino acids. The DNA for the CDR3 is TGTGCCAGCAGCCCACAGGGCACTGAAGCTTTCTTT. This sequence encodes CASSPQGTEAFF.

This chain uses TRBV6-5 with TRBJ1-5, with D perhaps matching TRBD1 (6 bases). There are 13 residues in the CDR3. The germline V and J ends were trimmed by 8 bases and 7 bases, with 15 bases remaining between them. Germline-derived CDR1 and CDR2 are MNHEY and SVGAGI. The CDR3 is CASRTGSLQPQHF. CDR3 nucleotide sequence: TGTGCCAGCCGTACAGGGAGTTTGCAGCCCCAGCATTTT.

The chain is built from TRBV14 and TRBJ2-6; 10 bases agree with TRBD1. Trimming took 6 bases from V and 1 from J; bases not matched to a gene: 6. The CDR3 is 17 residues long. Per germline, CDR1 SGHDN and CDR2 FVKESK. CDR3 in amino acids: CASRETGGYSGANVLTF. DNA of the CDR3: TGTGCCAGCAGAGAGACAGGGGGCTATTCTGGGGCCAACGTCCTGACTTTC.

The chain is built from TRBV11-1 and TRBJ2-3; 10 nucleotides align to TRBD2. Per the germline V gene, CDR1 is SGHAT and CDR2 is FQDESV (reference sequence). The CDR3 contains 16 residues. Trimming cost V 4 bases and J 1 base; bases outside gene matches: 5. The CDR3 here is CASSSLAGARTDTQYF. The DNA of the CDR3 is TGTGCCAGCAGCTCCCTAGCGGGGGCCCGCACAGATACGCAGTATTTT. The full variable domain, with the rest looked up from reference TRBV11-1 and TRBJ2-3, is EAEVAQSPRYKITEKSQAVAFWCDPISGHATLYWYRQILGQGPELLVQFQDESVVDDSQLPKDRFSAERLKGVDSTLKIQPAELGDSAMYLCASSSLAGARTDTQYFGPGTRLTVL.

V usage is TRBV7-2 and J usage is TRBJ1-1; 10 nucleotides line up with TRBD1. Germline assignment: CDR1 SGHTA and CDR2 FQGNSA. The CDR3 spans 14 residues. After removal of 3 bases from V and 7 bases from J, the junction contained 5 bases not matched to a gene. The CDR3 reads CASSFDRGLDEAFF. The CDR3 DNA is TGTGCCAGCAGCTTTGACAGGGGGCTCGATGAAGCTTTCTTT.

The genes are TRBV2 and TRBJ1-5, with 8 bases that match TRBD1. V was clipped by 4 bases and J by 6 bases; unmatched bases: 14. CDR1 SNHLY and CDR2 FYNNEI come from the germline V gene. The CDR3 length is 17 residues. The CDR3 spells CASSVGTGPMGGQPQHF. The CDR3 DNA is TGTGCCAGCAGTGTTGGGACAGGCCCTATGGGGGGTCAGCCCCAGCATTTT.

This rearrangement joins TRBV6-6 to TRBJ1-2; 7 nucleotides agree with TRBD1. The CDR3 has 14 amino acids. The V gene end was trimmed by 4 bases and the J gene end by 5 bases; junction bases not matched to a gene: 7. Germline V CDR1 and CDR2: MNHNY, SVGAGI (reference sequence). The CDR3 region has the DNA TGTGCCAGCAGTTCCGGGAGACAGGGTTATGGCTACACCTTC. Amino acids: CASSSGRQGYGYTF.

The chain is built from TRBV5-8 and TRBJ1-3; 9 nucleotides align to TRBD1. The V gene end was trimmed by 2 bases and the J gene end by 4 bases; junction bases not matched to a gene: 1. This CDR3 has 14 amino acids. CDR1 and CDR2 from the germline V gene are SGHTS and YDEGEE. The CDR3 loop is CASSLGTGGNTIYF. The CDR3 nucleotides are TGTGCCAGCAGCTTAGGGACAGGGGGAAACACCATATATTTT.

This sequence joins TRBV5-1 and TRBJ2-5, with TRBD2 matching over 8 bases. CDR3 size: 15 residues. Per the germline V gene, CDR1 is SGHRS and CDR2 is YFSETQ. V was pared by 4 bases and J by 1 base, with 6 bases of the junction left unmatched. As DNA, the CDR3 is TGCGCCAGCAGCGTCGGAGCGGGGGCCCAAGAGACCCAGTACTTC. This encodes CASSVGAGAQETQYF.

This clone was recorded once. The chain has TRBV5-1 and TRBJ1-3; D is unresolved. This CDR3 has 11 residues. Trimming left V 4 bases short and J 4 bases short, with 3 bases between. Germline assignment: CDR1 SGHRS and CDR2 YFSETQ. Here the CDR3 DNA reads TGCGCCAGCAGCGAGGGAAACACCATATATTTT. This sequence encodes CASSEGNTIYF.

The rearrangement links TRBV5-1 to TRBJ2-2, with 11 bases matching TRBD2. The CDR3 totals 16 residues. The trim removed 1 base at V and 6 bases at J, leaving 5 bases unmatched. Germline CDR1 and CDR2: SGHRS and YFSETQ. CDR3 coding DNA: TGCGCCAGCAGCTTGTCTAGCGGGGGGCGTGCCGGGGAGCTGTTTTTT. This encodes CASSLSSGGRAGELFF.

The rearrangement uses TRBV9 and TRBJ2-1; 8 bases align to TRBD1. The V gene end was trimmed by 6 bases and the J gene end by 9 bases; junction bases not matched to a gene: 11. In germline, CDR1 is SGDLS, CDR2 YYNGEE. The CDR3 runs 14 residues. This chain's CDR3 is CASTPGQDDLEQFF. In DNA, the CDR3 is TGTGCCAGCACCCCGGGACAGGACGATCTTGAGCAGTTCTTC.

The J gene is TRBJ1-2, the V gene TRBV29-1; TRBD1 is a possible D gene (6 bases). The CDR3 is 12 residues long. V gave up 7 bases and J gave up 3 bases, with 12 bases separating them. Germline lookup yields CDR1 SQVTM and CDR2 ANQGSEA. The CDR3 loop reads CSDNRADYGYTF. The CDR3 DNA sequence: TGCAGCGACAACAGGGCAGACTATGGCTACACCTTC.

The chain combines TRBV10-3 with TRBJ1-2; D is uncertain. The V end was cut by 0 bases, the J end by 2 bases, with 7 bases between. CDR1 is ENHRY, CDR2 SYGVKD, per germline. The CDR3 runs to 14 residues. Written as DNA, the CDR3 is TGTGCCATCAGTGAGTCGTCACAGAACTATGGCTACACCTTC. Protein: CAISESSQNYGYTF.

This clone was observed a single time. The chain couples TRBV7-2 to TRBJ2-3, with D tentatively TRBD2 (5 bases). This CDR3 contains 15 residues. Germline assignment: CDR1 SGHTA and CDR2 FQGNSA. V gave up 5 bases and J gave up 1 base, with 13 bases separating them. CDR3 amino acids: CASSHGQRRTDTQYF. For the CDR3, the DNA is TGTGCCAGCAGCCACGGGCAGCGGCGCACAGATACGCAGTATTTT. Based on the CDR3 plus reference TRBV7-2 and TRBJ2-3, the full variable domain is GAGVSQSPSNKVTEKGKDVELRCDPISGHTALYWYRQSLGQGLEFLIYFQGNSAPDKSGLPSDRFSAERTGGSVSTLTIQRTQQEDSAVYLCASSHGQRRTDTQYFGPGTRLTVL.

The CDR3 reads CASSLDAGPYEQYF. The CDR3 DNA reads as TGTGCCAGCAGCTTAGATGCAGGGCCTTACGAGCAGTACTTC. The chain recombines TRBV11-1 with TRBJ2-7; a possible D gene is TRBD1 (5 bases). This CDR3 spans 14 amino acids. The V end was cut by 1 base, the J end by 4 bases, with 11 bases between. CDR1 is SGHAT and CDR2 is FQDESV in the germline V gene (reference sequence).

This sequence joins TRBV3-1 (or the pseudogene TRBV3-2) and TRBJ1-2, with a possible D match to TRBD1 (5 bases). The CDR3 sequence is 16 residues long. Germline CDR1 is LGHDT and CDR2 is YNNKEL (reference sequence). Trimming took 4 bases from V and 7 from J, leaving 22 bases between them. The CDR3 nucleotides are TGTGCCAGCAGCCCCCGACAGTCTTACCTCCTCGGTGGCTACACCTTC. It specifies CASSPRQSYLLGGYTF.

This chain uses TRBV19 with TRBJ2-3; TRBD1 matches at 8 bases. The CDR3 extends over 14 amino acids. Germline trimming cut 5 bases from V and 1 base from J; bases unmatched to any gene: 2. Per germline, CDR1 LNHDA and CDR2 SQIVND (reference sequence). DNA of the CDR3: TGTGCCAGTAGTGGACAGGGAGGCACAGATACGCAGTATTTT. Protein: CASSGQGGTDTQYF.

The J gene is TRBJ2-1, the V gene TRBV6-6; weak D call: TRBD2 (5 bases). The CDR3 totals 15 residues. Germline values: CDR1 MNHNY, CDR2 SVGAGI (reference sequence). V was shortened by 5 bases and J by 5 bases, with 16 bases between the two germline ends. For the CDR3, the DNA is TGTGCCAGCAGTCAAACCTACTCAGCGGACAATGAGCAGTTCTTC. It specifies CASSQTYSADNEQFF.

The chain uses TRBV9 and TRBJ2-3; 10 bases fit TRBD2. Trimming took 4 bases from V and 6 from J; bases not matched to a gene: 23. The CDR3 runs to 20 residues. Germline V gene lookup returns CDR1 SGDLS and CDR2 YYNGEE. The CDR3 DNA is TGTGCCAGCAGCCCACGTAGCGGGGGGATACAGGGTAGCTCCCTGGATACGCAGTATTTT. Its translation is CASSPRSGGIQGSSLDTQYF.

The V gene is TRBV2, the J gene TRBJ2-7, with TRBD1 matching 9 bases. Trimming took 7 bases from V and 2 from J; bases not matched to a gene: 6. CDR3 length: 14 amino acids. CDR1 and CDR2 from the germline V gene are SNHLY and FYNNEI. CDR3 coding DNA: TGTGCCAGCAAAGACAGGGGGTCAGCCTACGAGCAGTACTTC. Protein product: CASKDRGSAYEQYF.

The V and J genes are TRBV11-2 and TRBJ2-7; TRBD1 agrees at 8 bases. Per the germline V gene, CDR1 is SGHAT and CDR2 is FQNNGV. Trimming took 7 bases from V and 0 from J; bases not matched to a gene: 8. The CDR3 extends over 15 amino acids. This CDR3 reads CASKLRDRPSYEQYF. The CDR3 nucleotides read TGTGCCAGCAAGCTTAGGGACAGGCCCTCCTACGAGCAGTACTTC.

The chain recombines TRBV5-1 with TRBJ1-1; 7 bases agree with TRBD1. CDR3 size: 14 residues. J gave up 1 base and V 3 bases, and 3 bases lay outside the gene matches. From germline, CDR1 is SGHRS and CDR2 YFSETQ. The CDR3 bases are TGCGCCAGCAGCTGGAGACAGGGGAACACTGAAGCTTTCTTT. It is translated as CASSWRQGNTEAFF. Full variable domain (missing parts from reference TRBV5-1 and TRBJ1-1): KAGVTQTPRYLIKTRGQQVTLSCSPISGHRSVSWYQQTPGQGLQFLFEYFSETQRNKGNFPGRFSGRQFSNSRSEMNVSTLELGDSALYLCASSWRQGNTEAFFGQGTRLTVV.